The clone carrying this T cell receptor beta chain has more than one count but fewer than ten. What it binds is not known. Germline-derived CDR1 and CDR2 are SEHNR and FQNEAQ (reference sequence). The V gene end was trimmed by 5 bases and the J gene end by 3 bases; junction bases not matched to a gene: 11. The CDR3 runs to 17 residues. The record originates from a study of response to subunit inactivated influenza vaccine. The study, taken as a whole, reports: After each seasonal influenza vaccination, few new T cells are recruited, the authors suggested.

TCRdb reprocessed the RT-PCR reads with MiXCR, giving one entry per CDR3 protein. The sample contains 800,000 to 1,000,000 distinct CDR3 sequences, around 21% of which appear only once. The sequencing here drew on PBMCs from blood, taken approximately 5 days after vaccination. The V and J genes are TRBV7-9 and TRBJ2-5; 11 nucleotides match TRBD2. The source is a middle-aged man who received an inactivated influenza vaccine. The CDR3 spells CASSPFGASGRKETQYF. CDR3 nucleotides: TGTGCCAGCAGCCCGTTTGGGGCTAGCGGGAGGAAAGAGACCCAGTACTTC.